The 28 T cell receptor beta chains below were found in one sample sequenced in a study of blood T cell repertoires in COVID-19. Profiling relied on immunoSEQ multiplex PCR, and the TCRdb table lists in-frame clones only, not all of them. The sample lists 200,000 to 300,000 clones; roughly 91% were seen once. Material for sequencing was peripheral blood. These receptors were taken from a man in his thirties or forties with COVID-19, enrolled during active disease.

This chain connects TRBV5-1 to TRBJ1-6, with 9 positions matching TRBD1. Germline lookup yields CDR1 SGHRS and CDR2 YFSETQ. The J segment lost 10 bases and the V segment lost 7 bases, leaving 12 bases of the junction unmatched. The CDR3 consists of 15 residues. CDR3 protein: CASRETGTGTSPLHF. The CDR3 nucleotides are TGCGCCAGCCGAGAAACCGGGACAGGGACATCACCCCTCCACTTT.

The gene calls are TRBV5-4 and TRBJ1-3, with TRBD1 matching over 8 bases. V was pared by 4 bases and J by 0 bases, with 6 bases of the junction left unmatched. The CDR3 runs 16 residues. CDR1 is SGHNT, CDR2 YYREEE, per germline (reference sequence). Written as DNA, the CDR3 is TGTGCCAGCAGCCCAAGGACAGGGAGCTCTGGAAACACCATATATTTT. Translation gives CASSPRTGSSGNTIYF.

The V gene is TRBV9, the J gene TRBJ2-1, with TRBD2 matching 11 bases. CDR3 length equals 16 residues. The germline V gene has CDR1 SGDLS and CDR2 YYNGEE. The V segment lost 0 bases and the J segment 6 bases; nucleotides outside the gene matches: 5. CDR3 coding DNA: TGTGCCAGCAGCGTAGCCGGGACTAGCGGTCTCAATGAGCAGTTCTTC. Its translation is CASSVAGTSGLNEQFF.

V gene TRBV10-2 combines with J gene TRBJ1-1; D gene ambiguous. The CDR3 is 11 amino acids. Germline lookup yields CDR1 WSHSY and CDR2 SAAADI. V gave up 7 bases and J gave up 8 bases, with 11 bases separating them. The chain's CDR3 is CASNGHMEAFF. CDR3 coding DNA: TGCGCCAGCAATGGGCACATGGAAGCTTTCTTT.

The V gene is TRBV6-5, the J gene TRBJ1-4, with unresolved D. Germline V lookup: CDR1 MNHEY, CDR2 SVGAGI. This CDR3 spans 15 amino acids. V lost 0 bases and J lost 8, with 13 bases in between. The CDR3 reads CASSYSPTAGEKLFF. DNA for the CDR3: TGTGCCAGCAGTTACTCCCCGACCGCGGGCGAAAAACTGTTTTTT.

This chain links TRBV4-1 with TRBJ1-1; D gene uncertain. The V gene lost 4 bases and the J gene lost 2 bases, with 8 bases spanning the gap. The germline gives CDR1 MGHRA, CDR2 YSYEKL. The CDR3 runs 13 residues. CDR3 sequence: CASSRMANTEAFF. CDR3 bases: TGCGCCAGCAGCCGAATGGCTAACACTGAAGCTTTCTTT.

V gene TRBV2 combines with J gene TRBJ1-2; D not resolved. Germline CDR1 and CDR2: SNHLY and FYNNEI. The CDR3 runs to 12 residues. Trimming left V 9 bases short and J 3 bases short, with 11 bases between. CDR3: CASPSVYYGYTF. The DNA of the CDR3 is TGTGCCAGTCCCTCCGTCTACTATGGCTACACCTTC.

The chain combines TRBV14 with TRBJ1-5; the D is unclear. Germline values: CDR1 SGHDN, CDR2 FVKESK. CDR3 length: 13 residues. V dropped 5 bases and J dropped 3 bases, with 8 bases sitting between them. CDR3 amino acids: CASSSQNNQPQHF. The CDR3 bases are TGTGCCAGCAGCTCCCAAAACAATCAGCCCCAGCATTTT.

This clone was observed a single time. The V and J genes are TRBV21-1 and TRBJ1-3; TRBD1 was called by the table and not checked on the DNA. TRBV21-1 is a pseudogene locus. The CDR3 extends over 19 amino acids. CDR3 sequence: CASSKVWRTGVRSGNTIYF. In DNA form, the CDR3 reads TGTGCCAGCAGCAAAGTTTGGAGGACAGGGGTACGTTCTGGAAACACCATATATTTT.

V and J are TRBV11-1 and TRBJ2-5; TRBD2 matches 7 bases. Per germline, CDR1 SGHAT and CDR2 FQDESV (reference sequence). The CDR3 covers 13 residues. V trimming: 5 bases; J trimming: 5 bases; junction bases outside the gene matches: 5. CDR3 sequence: CASSPGTMETQYF. The DNA of the CDR3 is TGTGCCAGCAGCCCCGGGACTATGGAGACCCAGTACTTC.

The chain couples TRBV5-1 to TRBJ2-1; no firm D call. This CDR3 is built from 15 residues. From germline, CDR1 is SGHRS and CDR2 YFSETQ. Trimming took off 2 bases at V and 5 bases at J, with 14 bases between the two ends. This CDR3 reads CASSLRSLGHNEQFF. The CDR3 DNA follows: TGCGCCAGCAGCTTAAGGTCTTTGGGCCACAATGAGCAGTTCTTC.

This rearrangement joins TRBV10-3 to TRBJ1-5; 7 bases fit TRBD1. Unmatched junction bases numbered 2, after V lost 0 bases and J lost 3 bases. Germline V CDR1 and CDR2: ENHRY, SYGVKD. CDR3 size: 15 residues. CDR3 amino acids: CAISESQGNNQPQHF. In DNA form, the CDR3 reads TGTGCCATCAGTGAGTCACAGGGGAACAATCAGCCCCAGCATTTT.

The chain couples TRBV2 to TRBJ2-2; no clear D. Between the trimmed V and J ends, which lost 5 bases and 0 bases, there was a span of 10 bases. There are 15 residues in the CDR3. CDR1 and CDR2 from the germline V gene are SNHLY and FYNNEI. Here the CDR3 reads CASSPLTPNTGELFF. CDR3 DNA: TGTGCCAGCAGTCCTTTAACTCCGAACACCGGGGAGCTGTTTTTT. Drawing the rest from reference TRBV2 and TRBJ2-2, the complete variable domain is EPEVTQTPSHQVTQMGQEVILRCVPISNHLYFYWYRQILGQKVEFLVSFYNNEISEKSEIFDDQFSVERPDGSNFTLKIRSTKLEDSAMYFCASSPLTPNTGELFFGEGSRLTVL.

The chain combines TRBV7-9 with TRBJ1-1; the match to TRBD1 covers 8 bases. CDR1 and CDR2 from the germline V gene are SEHNR and FQNEAQ (reference sequence). V shed 0 bases and J 0 bases; nucleotides not matched to a gene: 3. The length of the CDR3 is 16 residues. CDR3 sequence (DNA): TGTGCCAGCAGCTTAGCCGGGACAGGACTGAACACTGAAGCTTTCTTT. Its protein product is CASSLAGTGLNTEAFF.

V gene TRBV4-1 combines with J gene TRBJ2-7, with D possibly being TRBD1 (6 bases). V lost 2 bases and J 3 bases, leaving 20 bases between the germline ends. Germline V gene sequence: CDR1 MGHRA, CDR2 YSYEKL. The CDR3 spans 17 residues. Here the CDR3 reads CASSQNTGLLSSYEQYF. Here the CDR3 DNA reads TGCGCCAGCAGCCAAAACACAGGGCTTCTTTCTAGCTACGAGCAGTACTTC.

Only one count was recorded for this clone. The chain employs TRBV19 and TRBJ1-6; D is unresolved. Germline-derived CDR1 and CDR2 are LNHDA and SQIVND (reference sequence). With 5 bases removed from V and 6 bases from J, the gap between germline ends came to 11 bases. This CDR3 contains 14 residues. The CDR3 sequence: CASSEGNANSPLHF. CDR3 DNA sequence: TGTGCCAGTAGTGAGGGTAATGCTAATTCACCCCTCCACTTT.

The chain links TRBV2 to TRBJ2-7; 10 nucleotides agree with TRBD1. This CDR3 spans 13 amino acids. Germline V gives CDR1 SNHLY, CDR2 FYNNEI. The trim removed 8 bases at V and 3 bases at J, leaving 4 bases unmatched. The CDR3 bases are TGTGCCAGCGGGGGACAGGGGAGCTACGAGCAGTACTTC. The encoded protein is CASGGQGSYEQYF.

This clone came up once. This chain uses TRBV18 with TRBJ2-7; 9 nucleotides agree with TRBD2. CDR1 is KGHSH and CDR2 is LQKENI in the germline V gene. Trimming at V came to 8 bases and at J to 1 base, leaving 6 bases not matched to a gene. The CDR3 extends over 14 amino acids. The CDR3 reads CASLQLAGSYEQYF. CDR3 DNA sequence: TGTGCCAGCCTGCAGCTAGCGGGGTCCTACGAGCAGTACTTC.

The V and J genes are TRBV4-2 and TRBJ1-4; tentatively, D is TRBD1 (5 bases). V lost 1 base, J lost 4 bases, and 10 bases lay in between. From germline, CDR1 is LGHNA and CDR2 YNFKEQ. This CDR3 has 15 residues. CDR3 loop: CASSQVHGHNEKLFF. The DNA of the CDR3 is TGTGCCAGCAGCCAAGTTCACGGACATAATGAAAAACTGTTTTTT.

The chain employs TRBV7-9 and TRBJ2-7; D uncertain. Germline CDR1 and CDR2: SEHNR and FQNEAQ (reference sequence). V was cut by 3 bases and J by 3 bases, with 6 bases left in between. The CDR3 contains 12 residues. Here the CDR3 reads CASSFAGYEQYF. As DNA, the CDR3 is TGTGCCAGCAGCTTTGCAGGCTACGAGCAGTACTTC. Full variable domain (missing parts from reference TRBV7-9 and TRBJ2-7): DTGVSQNPRHKITKRGQNVTFRCDPISEHNRLYWYRQTLGQGPEFLTYFQNEAQLEKSRLLSDRFSAERPKGSFSTLEIQRTEQGDSAMYLCASSFAGYEQYFGPGTRLTVT.

A single count supports this clone. J is TRBJ1-1 and V is TRBV5-1; 7 bases are shared with TRBD1. The germline CDR1 and CDR2 sequences are SGHRS and YFSETQ. The CDR3 covers 15 residues. Trimming at V came to 0 bases and at J to 6 bases, leaving 8 bases not matched to a gene. CDR3 protein: CASSLDRGVGPEAFF. DNA for the CDR3: TGCGCCAGCAGCTTGGACAGGGGTGTGGGCCCTGAAGCTTTCTTT.

The genes are TRBV20-1 and TRBJ1-2, with unresolved D. The CDR3 sequence is 13 residues long. The germline gives CDR1 DFQATT, CDR2 SNEGSKA (reference sequence). V gave up 4 bases and J gave up 8 bases, with 17 bases separating them. The CDR3 DNA reads as TGCAGTGCTACTGATCCTAGGTTCGGGGGCTACACCTTC. Translating it yields CSATDPRFGGYTF.

V and J are TRBV5-4 and TRBJ2-3; TRBD2 aligns across 10 bases. With 4 bases clipped from V and 8 bases from J, the junction kept 7 bases outside the gene matches. Looked up from germline, CDR1 is SGHNT and CDR2 is YYREEE (reference sequence). CDR3 size: 14 residues. The CDR3 spells CASSPPQRGGTQYF. In DNA form, the CDR3 reads TGTGCCAGCAGCCCCCCCCAGCGGGGGGGTACGCAGTATTTT.

V usage is TRBV6-5 and J usage is TRBJ1-4; 9 bases map to TRBD1. Germline V CDR1 and CDR2: MNHEY, SVGAGI. The V segment lost 0 bases and the J segment 7 bases; nucleotides outside the gene matches: 3. The CDR3 extends over 15 amino acids. The CDR3 DNA is TGTGCCAGCAGTTACTCAACAGGGGGCGGTGAAAAACTGTTTTTT. Translated, it gives CASSYSTGGGEKLFF.

This chain connects TRBV10-3 to TRBJ2-3; 8 bases fit TRBD2. Germline V CDR1 and CDR2: ENHRY, SYGVKD. The CDR3 is 15 residues long. The ends lost 5 bases at V and 2 bases at J; junction bases unmatched: 6. For the CDR3, the DNA is TGTGCCATCAGTCCCACGGGACTAGACACAGATACGCAGTATTTT. Protein sequence: CAISPTGLDTDTQYF.

This sequence joins TRBV5-1 and TRBJ2-1, with D tentatively TRBD1 (8 bases). CDR1 and CDR2 from the germline V gene are SGHRS and YFSETQ. The V gene lost 4 bases and the J gene lost 7 bases, with 12 bases spanning the gap. The CDR3 totals 13 residues. The chain's CDR3 is CASSGQGGNEQFF. In nucleotides, the CDR3 is TGCGCCAGCAGCGGACAGGGAGGGAATGAGCAGTTCTTC.

Concerning this clone: A read error may account for a junction end that differs from germline. The V gene is TRBV30, the J gene TRBJ1-1; the D gene is possibly TRBD1 (6 bases). Germline CDR1 is GTSNPN and CDR2 is SVGIG (reference sequence). The CDR3 loop spans 14 amino acids. CDR3 coding DNA: TGTGCCCGGAGTGTGGGACAATTAAACACTGAAGCTTTCTTT. The encoded protein is CARSVGQLNTEAFF.

This clone was seen only once. The chain employs TRBV12-3 or TRBV12-4 and TRBJ1-5, with 7 bases aligning to TRBD1. V was clipped by 7 bases and J by 2 bases; unmatched bases: 2. This CDR3 spans 13 amino acids. CDR3 region: CASTDRGNQPQHF. The CDR3 DNA follows: TGTGCCAGCACCGACAGGGGCAATCAGCCCCAGCATTTT.